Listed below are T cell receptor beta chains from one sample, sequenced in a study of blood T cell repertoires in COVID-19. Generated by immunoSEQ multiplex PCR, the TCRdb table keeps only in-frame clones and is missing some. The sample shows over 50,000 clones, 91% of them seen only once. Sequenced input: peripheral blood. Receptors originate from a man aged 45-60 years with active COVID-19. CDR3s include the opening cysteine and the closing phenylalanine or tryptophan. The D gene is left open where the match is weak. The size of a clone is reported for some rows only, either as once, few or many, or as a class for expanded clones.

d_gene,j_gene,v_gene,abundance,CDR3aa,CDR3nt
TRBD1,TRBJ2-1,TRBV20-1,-,CSASGWTGHYNEQFF,TGCAGTGCTAGTGGGTGGACAGGGCATTACAATGAGCAGTTCTTC
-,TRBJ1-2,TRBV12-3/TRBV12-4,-,CASSSAAYYGYTF,TGTGCCAGCAGTTCAGCAGCTTACTATGGCTACACCTTC
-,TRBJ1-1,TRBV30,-,CAWIRATEAFF,TGTGCCTGGATCAGGGCCACTGAAGCTTTCTTT
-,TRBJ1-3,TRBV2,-,CASRQGPGNTIYF,TGTGCCAGCAGACAGGGACCTGGAAACACCATATATTTT
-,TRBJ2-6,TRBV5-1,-,CASSPRSSGANVLTF,TGCGCCAGCAGCCCTAGGAGCTCTGGGGCCAACGTCCTGACTTTC
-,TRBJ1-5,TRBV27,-,CASSLSRDAQPQHF,TGTGCCAGCAGTTTAAGCAGGGATGCTCAGCCCCAGCATTTT
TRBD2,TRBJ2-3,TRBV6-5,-,CASSPRGDPTDTQYF,TGTGCCAGCAGTCCACGGGGGGACCCCACAGATACGCAGTATTTT
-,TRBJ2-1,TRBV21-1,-,CASSKVETCFF,TGTGCCAGCAGCAAAGTGGAGACTTGTTTCTTC
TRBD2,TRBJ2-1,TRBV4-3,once,CASSQAAGGAQTFANEQFF,TGCGCCAGCAGCCAGGCGGCCGGGGGGGCCCAGACCTTCGCCAATGAGCAGTTCTTC
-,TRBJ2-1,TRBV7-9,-,CASSLTGIVDEQFF,TGTGCCAGCAGCTTAACAGGGATTGTGGATGAGCAGTTCTTC
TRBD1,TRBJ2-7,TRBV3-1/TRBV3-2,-,CASSRTGGRMEQYF,TGTGCCAGCAGCCGGACAGGGGGCAGGATGGAGCAGTACTTC
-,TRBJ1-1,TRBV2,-,CASSDEMNTEAFF,TGTGCCAGCAGTGACGAGATGAACACTGAAGCTTTCTTT
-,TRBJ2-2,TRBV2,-,CASTEDWGELFF,TGTGCCAGCACCGAGGATTGGGGGGAGCTGTTTTTT
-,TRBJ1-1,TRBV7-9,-,CASSLAGVPEAFF,TGTGCCAGCAGCTTAGCGGGCGTTCCCGAAGCTTTCTTT
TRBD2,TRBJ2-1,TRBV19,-,CASSILAGGFYNEQFF,TGTGCCAGTAGTATTCTAGCGGGAGGTTTCTACAATGAGCAGTTCTTC
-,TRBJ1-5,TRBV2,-,CASSVGEVHQPQHF,TGTGCCAGCAGTGTAGGGGAGGTCCATCAGCCCCAGCATTTT
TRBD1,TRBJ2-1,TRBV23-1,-,CASGPGQGACLSYNEQFF,TGCGCCAGCGGACCGGGACAGGGGGCCTGCTTATCCTACAATGAGCAGTTCTTC
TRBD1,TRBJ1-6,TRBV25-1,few,CASRGLSPGQIYNSPLHF,TGTGCCAGCAGAGGACTATCTCCGGGACAGATCTATAATTCACCCCTCCACTTT
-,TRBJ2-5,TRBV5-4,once,CASQLGDNRGETQYF,TGTGCCAGCCAGTTGGGAGACAACCGTGGGGAGACCCAGTACTTC
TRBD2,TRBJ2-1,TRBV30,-,CAWTGLAGGLEQFF,TGTGCCTGGACGGGACTAGCGGGGGGCCTTGAGCAGTTCTTC
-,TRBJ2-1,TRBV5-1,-,CASSLDGYNEQFF,TGCGCCAGCAGCTTGGACGGGTACAATGAGCAGTTCTTC
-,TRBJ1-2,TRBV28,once,CASSSTKYGYTF,TGTGCCAGCAGTTCCACAAAGTATGGCTACACCTTC
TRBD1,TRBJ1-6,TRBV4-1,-,CASSRGFTGGGSPLHF,TGCGCCAGCAGCCGAGGATTTACAGGGGGAGGTTCACCCCTCCACTTT
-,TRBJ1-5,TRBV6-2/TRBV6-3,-,CASSLGLRGDGNQPQHF,TGTGCCAGCAGCCTGGGCTTAAGGGGCGATGGCAATCAGCCCCAGCATTTT
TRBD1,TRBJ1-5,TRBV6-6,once,CASRGDRGRGEPQHF,TGTGCCAGCAGGGGGGACAGGGGGCGCGGGGAGCCCCAGCATTTT
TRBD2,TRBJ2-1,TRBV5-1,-,CASSSKGLASETSYNEQFF,TGCGCCAGCAGCTCCAAAGGACTAGCGAGCGAAACCTCCTACAATGAGCAGTTCTTC
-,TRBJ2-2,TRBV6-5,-,CASSSGTLTGELFF,TGTGCCAGCAGTTCCGGGACACTTACCGGGGAGCTGTTTTTT
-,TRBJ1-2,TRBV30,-,CAWSVHGRQSGGYTF,TGTGCCTGGAGTGTACATGGCCGACAAAGCGGTGGCTACACCTTC
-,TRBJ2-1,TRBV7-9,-,CASSLEMTGHYNEQFF,TGTGCCAGCAGCTTAGAAATGACAGGCCACTACAATGAGCAGTTCTTC
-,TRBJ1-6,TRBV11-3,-,CASSIGGEWTYNSPLHF,TGTGCCAGCAGTATAGGAGGGGAATGGACCTATAATTCACCCCTCCACTTT
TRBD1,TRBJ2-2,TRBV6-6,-,CASSSGQGAWELFF,TGTGCCAGCAGCTCGGGACAGGGGGCCTGGGAGCTGTTTTTT
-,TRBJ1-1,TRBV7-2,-,CASSSQGIRNTEAFF,TGTGCCAGCAGCTCTCAGGGGATTAGGAACACTGAAGCTTTCTTT
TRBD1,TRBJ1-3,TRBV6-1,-,CASSGQGQGAGGNTIYF,TGTGCCAGCAGTGGTCAAGGACAGGGGGCGGGCGGAAACACCATATATTTT
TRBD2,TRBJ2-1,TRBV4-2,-,CASSLALAGEARGPEQFF,TGTGCCAGCAGCCTGGCCTTAGCGGGAGAGGCCCGCGGTCCTGAGCAGTTCTTC
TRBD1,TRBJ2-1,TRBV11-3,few,CASSLVRRGGAYNEQFF,TGTGCCAGCAGCCTAGTCAGACGAGGGGGCGCCTACAATGAGCAGTTCTTC
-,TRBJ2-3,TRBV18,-,CASSPPRATQNADTQYF,TGTGCCAGCTCACCACCGCGGGCCACTCAAAACGCAGATACGCAGTATTTT
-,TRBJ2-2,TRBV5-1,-,CASNSRPLRSGELFF,TGCGCCAGCAACAGCCGCCCCCTCCGGTCGGGGGAGCTGTTTTTT
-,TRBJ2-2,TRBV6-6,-,CASSRNRNGELFF,TGTGCCAGCAGCCGTAACAGGAACGGGGAGCTGTTTTTT
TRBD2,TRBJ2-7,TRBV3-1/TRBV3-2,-,CASSTMTSGNYEQYF,TGTGCCAGCAGCACAATGACTAGCGGGAACTACGAGCAGTACTTC
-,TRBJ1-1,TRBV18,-,CASSRLRAGVNTEAFF,TGTGCCAGCTCACGCTTAAGGGCGGGGGTGAACACTGAAGCTTTCTTT
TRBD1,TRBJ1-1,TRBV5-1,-,CASSFETGGLGGTEAFF,TGCGCCAGCAGCTTCGAGACAGGGGGCTTGGGCGGCACTGAAGCTTTCTTT
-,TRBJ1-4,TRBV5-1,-,CASSFAGGEKLFF,TGCGCCAGCAGCTTTGCGGGGGGCGAAAAACTGTTTTTT
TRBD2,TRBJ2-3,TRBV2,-,CASSGTSGINSEVPDTQYF,TGTGCCAGCAGTGGGACTAGCGGGATAAACTCGGAGGTTCCAGATACGCAGTATTTT
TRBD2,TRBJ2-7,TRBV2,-,CASSTPGLPPIEQYF,TGTGCCAGCAGTACACCGGGACTACCGCCTATCGAGCAGTACTTC
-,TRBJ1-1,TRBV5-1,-,CASSLDQGFTEAFF,TGCGCCAGCAGCTTGGATCAGGGGTTTACTGAAGCTTTCTTT
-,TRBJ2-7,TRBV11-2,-,CASSLGTTNSYEQYF,TGTGCCAGCAGCTTAGGGACTACCAACTCCTACGAGCAGTACTTC
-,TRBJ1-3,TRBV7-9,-,CASSLNPGDSGNTIYF,TGTGCCAGCAGCTTAAACCCCGGGGATTCTGGAAACACCATATATTTT
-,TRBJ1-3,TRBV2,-,CASSSGTLSGNTIYF,TGTGCCAGCAGTTCTGGGACTCTCTCTGGAAACACCATATATTTT
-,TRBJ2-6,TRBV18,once,CASSPGPFTGANVLTF,TGTGCCAGCTCACCAGGCCCGTTCACTGGGGCCAACGTCCTGACTTTC
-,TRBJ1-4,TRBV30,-,CAWSRRGGNEKLFF,TGTGCCTGGAGTAGGAGGGGCGGAAATGAAAAACTGTTTTTT
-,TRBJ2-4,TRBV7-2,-,CASSLARVSNIQYF,TGTGCCAGCAGCTTAGCACGGGTGTCAAACATTCAGTACTTC
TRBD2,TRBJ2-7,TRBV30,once,CAWSVTSGVYEQYF,TGTGCCTGGAGTGTAACTAGCGGGGTTTACGAGCAGTACTTC
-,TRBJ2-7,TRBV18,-,CASSQTGSGYEQYF,TGTGCCAGCTCACAAACAGGGAGTGGCTACGAGCAGTACTTC
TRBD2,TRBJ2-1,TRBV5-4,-,CASSYPGLAGNEQFF,TGTGCCAGCAGCTACCCGGGACTAGCGGGCAATGAGCAGTTCTTC
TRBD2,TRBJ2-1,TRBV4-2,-,CASSQTWGTSGYNEQFF,TGTGCCAGCAGCCAAACTTGGGGGACTAGCGGCTACAATGAGCAGTTCTTC